A selection of T cell receptor beta chains follows, all from one sample in a study of blood T cells in healthy people across ages. TCRdb used MiXCR to reprocess the 5' RACE reads, holding one entry per CDR3 protein. Of more than 650,000 distinct CDR3 sequences in the sample, 53% were seen once. Sequencing input: blood. The receptors derive from a man aged 80 or over in good health. Each CDR3 is given without its conserved first and last residue. The order of the fields is V gene, J gene, CDR3 protein.

v_call: TRBV6-5; j_call: TRBJ2-7; cdr3_aa: ASSKQVGEQY
v_call: TRBV20-1; j_call: TRBJ2-4; cdr3_aa: SARREVAKNIQY
v_call: TRBV6-1; j_call: TRBJ2-1; cdr3_aa: ASPQTDSSSYNEQF
v_call: TRBV29-1; j_call: TRBJ1-1; cdr3_aa: SVGSGWTEAF
v_call: TRBV7-9; j_call: TRBJ1-2; cdr3_aa: ASSTRQGIEYGYT
v_call: TRBV29-1; j_call: TRBJ2-5; cdr3_aa: SGRPLLEETQY
v_call: TRBV7-9; j_call: TRBJ2-7; cdr3_aa: ASSSEYYEQY
v_call: TRBV12-5; j_call: TRBJ2-7; cdr3_aa: ASGRGTDQY
v_call: TRBV29-1; j_call: TRBJ2-1; cdr3_aa: SGAWTEIYNEQF
v_call: TRBV12-3/TRBV12-4; j_call: TRBJ1-1; cdr3_aa: ASSLGQTLEAF
v_call: TRBV7-2; j_call: TRBJ2-3; cdr3_aa: ASSLRGGHRYAY
v_call: TRBV7-2; j_call: TRBJ2-1; cdr3_aa: ASSLGASGSTNEQF
v_call: TRBV5-1; j_call: TRBJ1-1; cdr3_aa: ASSYQAGTEAF
v_call: TRBV3-1; j_call: TRBJ1-6; cdr3_aa: ASSQLVQGYNSPLH
v_call: TRBV18; j_call: TRBJ2-7; cdr3_aa: ASSPWEGKTYEQY
v_call: TRBV5-1; j_call: TRBJ2-4; cdr3_aa: ASSFNTASGNDIQY
v_call: TRBV3-1; j_call: TRBJ2-1; cdr3_aa: ASSQVGTPAFRSEQF
v_call: TRBV9; j_call: TRBJ1-2; cdr3_aa: ASSSRGTVYT
v_call: TRBV20-1; j_call: TRBJ1-5; cdr3_aa: SARPQGALNQPQH
v_call: TRBV6-1; j_call: TRBJ2-4; cdr3_aa: ASSFRGEAKNIQY
v_call: TRBV20-1; j_call: TRBJ1-5; cdr3_aa: SAMRQANQPQH
v_call: TRBV29-1; j_call: TRBJ2-6; cdr3_aa: SVGGEAGADVLT
v_call: TRBV5-6; j_call: TRBJ2-7; cdr3_aa: ASSLGQGNHEQY
v_call: TRBV4-2; j_call: TRBJ2-5; cdr3_aa: ASSQDRETQY
v_call: TRBV20-1; j_call: TRBJ2-7; cdr3_aa: SAPVDRGPYEQY
v_call: TRBV11-2; j_call: TRBJ2-3; cdr3_aa: ASIVSGGGGYAY
v_call: TRBV15; j_call: TRBJ2-7; cdr3_aa: ATSRESVLPHWPPMHTYEQY
v_call: TRBV3-1; j_call: TRBJ2-1; cdr3_aa: ASSRRQALGEQF
v_call: TRBV5-1; j_call: TRBJ2-7; cdr3_aa: ASSLGRAGVREQY
v_call: TRBV9; j_call: TRBJ2-7; cdr3_aa: ASSVAFQGSYEQY
v_call: TRBV29-1; j_call: TRBJ2-7; cdr3_aa: SARTDNYEQY
v_call: TRBV6-6; j_call: TRBJ1-2; cdr3_aa: ASSPLVYGYT
v_call: TRBV5-1; j_call: TRBJ2-7; cdr3_aa: ASSLDGGTTYEQY
v_call: TRBV20-1; j_call: TRBJ2-1; cdr3_aa: SASLPTTDNEQF
v_call: TRBV28; j_call: NA; cdr3_aa: ASRTTGREQY
v_call: TRBV3-1; j_call: TRBJ2-5; cdr3_aa: ASSRPGGAQY
v_call: TRBV6-2/TRBV6-3; j_call: TRBJ1-1; cdr3_aa: ASKKGGNTEAF
v_call: TRBV14; j_call: TRBJ1-5; cdr3_aa: ASSQTGRGLQPQH
v_call: TRBV20-1; j_call: TRBJ2-7; cdr3_aa: SAKYGFDEQY
v_call: TRBV4-1; j_call: TRBJ2-5; cdr3_aa: ASSQVGLGGETQY
v_call: TRBV20-1; j_call: TRBJ2-1; cdr3_aa: SAAGTSGIYNEQF
v_call: TRBV6-1; j_call: NA; cdr3_aa: ASKTGTTQETQY
v_call: TRBV28; j_call: TRBJ1-5; cdr3_aa: ASSLSGQGAYQPQH
v_call: TRBV11-2; j_call: TRBJ2-1; cdr3_aa: ASSFRRVGNEQF
v_call: TRBV7-2; j_call: TRBJ2-7; cdr3_aa: ASSLGGSGVLQQY
v_call: TRBV7-9; j_call: TRBJ1-2; cdr3_aa: ASSSGPWGYT
v_call: TRBV10-3; j_call: TRBJ1-2; cdr3_aa: AINPQAGNYGYT
v_call: TRBV27; j_call: TRBJ2-1; cdr3_aa: ASSPLGVETNEQF
v_call: TRBV29-1; j_call: NA; cdr3_aa: SVPPGLGQVGETQY
v_call: TRBV20-1; j_call: TRBJ2-3; cdr3_aa: SPNDIVTDTQY
v_call: TRBV12-3/TRBV12-4; j_call: TRBJ2-1; cdr3_aa: ASSFLSGRAGNEQF
v_call: TRBV9; j_call: TRBJ2-7; cdr3_aa: ASSSGGQPPYEQY
v_call: TRBV28; j_call: TRBJ1-6; cdr3_aa: ASNPLLQGVFDSPLH
v_call: TRBV9; j_call: NA; cdr3_aa: ARNVESGRAYEQY
v_call: TRBV7-8; j_call: NA; cdr3_aa: ASSVRLASYNEQY
v_call: TRBV12-3/TRBV12-4; j_call: TRBJ1-2; cdr3_aa: ASSYGRDSIYGYT
v_call: TRBV5-1; j_call: TRBJ2-1; cdr3_aa: ASSRLTGYNEQF
v_call: TRBV29-1; j_call: TRBJ1-4; cdr3_aa: SGSGDEKLF